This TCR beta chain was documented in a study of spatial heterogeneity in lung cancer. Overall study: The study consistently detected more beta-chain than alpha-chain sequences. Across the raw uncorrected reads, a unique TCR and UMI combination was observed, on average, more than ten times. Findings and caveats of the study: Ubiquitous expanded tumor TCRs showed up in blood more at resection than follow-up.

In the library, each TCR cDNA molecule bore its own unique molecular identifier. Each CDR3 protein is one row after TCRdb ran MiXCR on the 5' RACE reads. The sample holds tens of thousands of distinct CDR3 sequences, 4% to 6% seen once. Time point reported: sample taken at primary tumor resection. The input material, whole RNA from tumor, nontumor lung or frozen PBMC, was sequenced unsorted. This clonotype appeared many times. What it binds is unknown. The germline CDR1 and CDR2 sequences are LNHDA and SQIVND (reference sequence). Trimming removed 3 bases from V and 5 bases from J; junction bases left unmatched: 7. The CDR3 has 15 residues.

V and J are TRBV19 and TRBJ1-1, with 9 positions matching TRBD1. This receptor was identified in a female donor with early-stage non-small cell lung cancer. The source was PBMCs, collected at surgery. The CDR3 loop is CASSIDGTGTTEAFF. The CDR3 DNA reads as TGTGCCAGTAGTATCGACGGGACAGGGACGACTGAAGCTTTCTTT. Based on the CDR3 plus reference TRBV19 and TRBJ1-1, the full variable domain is DGGITQSPKYLFRKEGQNVTLSCEQNLNHDAMYWYRQDPGQGLRLIYYSQIVNDFQKGDIAEGYSVSREKKESFPLTVTSAQKNPTAFYLCASSIDGTGTTEAFFGQGTRLTVV.